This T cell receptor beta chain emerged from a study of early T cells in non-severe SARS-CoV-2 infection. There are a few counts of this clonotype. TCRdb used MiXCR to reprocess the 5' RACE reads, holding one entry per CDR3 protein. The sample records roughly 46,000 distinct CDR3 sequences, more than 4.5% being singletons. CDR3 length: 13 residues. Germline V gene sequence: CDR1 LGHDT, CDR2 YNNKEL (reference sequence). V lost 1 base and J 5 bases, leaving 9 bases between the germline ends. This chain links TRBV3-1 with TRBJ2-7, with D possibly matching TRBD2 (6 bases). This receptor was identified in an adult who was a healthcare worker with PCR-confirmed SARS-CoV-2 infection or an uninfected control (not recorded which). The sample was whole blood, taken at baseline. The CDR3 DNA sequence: TGTGCCAGCAGCCAAGTTGCGGGGCACGAGCAGTACTTC. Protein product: CASSQVAGHEQYF.